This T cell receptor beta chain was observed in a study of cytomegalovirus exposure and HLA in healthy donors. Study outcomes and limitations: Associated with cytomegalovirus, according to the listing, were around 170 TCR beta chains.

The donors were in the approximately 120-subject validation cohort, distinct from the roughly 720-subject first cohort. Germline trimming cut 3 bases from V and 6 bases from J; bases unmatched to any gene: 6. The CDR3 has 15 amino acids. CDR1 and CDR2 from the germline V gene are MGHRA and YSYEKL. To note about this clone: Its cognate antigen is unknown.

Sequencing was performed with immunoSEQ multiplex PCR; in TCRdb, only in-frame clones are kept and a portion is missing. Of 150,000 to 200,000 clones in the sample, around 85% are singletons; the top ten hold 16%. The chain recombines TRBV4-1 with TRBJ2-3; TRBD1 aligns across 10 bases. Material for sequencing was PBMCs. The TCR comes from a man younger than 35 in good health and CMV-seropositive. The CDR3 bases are TGCGCCAGCAGCCACCGACAGGGGGCTAGGGATACGCAGTATTTT. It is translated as CASSHRQGARDTQYF.